The T cell receptor (beta chain) described here comes from a study of cytomegalovirus exposure and HLA in healthy donors. Study in general: Researchers previously reported finding just under 120 million unique TCR beta sequences from 170 million or so T cells. The study's findings and limits: When a later analysis compared HLA-associated TCR beta chains with equally common others, the HLA-associated chains turned out to be more clonally expanded and to have lower generation probabilities.

Germline CDR1 is SGHNT and CDR2 is YYREEE (reference sequence). This CDR3 has 13 amino acids. After removal of 7 bases from V and 4 bases from J, the junction contained 6 bases not matched to a gene. PCR used 60 Vbeta primers and 13 Jbeta primers. TCRdb's table, derived via immunoSEQ multiplex PCR, lists solely in-frame clones and lacks some. The sample shows approximately 100,000 clones, roughly 70% of them seen only once. As for this clone: The target antigen is unknown.

The sample taken for sequencing was PBMCs. V is TRBV5-4 and J is TRBJ2-3; TRBD1 agrees at 7 bases. This sequence originates from a man aged 40-49 years in good health and CMV-seropositive. For the CDR3, the DNA is TGTGCCAGCGGATTACAGGGGCCAGATACGCAGTATTTT. Protein product: CASGLQGPDTQYF.